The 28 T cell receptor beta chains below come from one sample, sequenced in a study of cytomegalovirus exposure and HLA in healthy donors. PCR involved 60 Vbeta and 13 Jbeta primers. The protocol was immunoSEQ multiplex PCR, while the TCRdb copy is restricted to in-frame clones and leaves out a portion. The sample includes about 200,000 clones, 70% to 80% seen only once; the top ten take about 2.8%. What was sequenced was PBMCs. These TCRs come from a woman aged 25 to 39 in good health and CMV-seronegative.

CDR3 DNA sequence: TGTGCCAGCAGCGCGAGGATCGGGGGAGGAATATCTGGAAACACCATATATTTT. Translating gives CASSARIGGGISGNTIYF. This sequence joins TRBV9 and TRBJ1-3, with D perhaps matching TRBD1 (5 bases). Germline values: CDR1 SGDLS, CDR2 YYNGEE. The CDR3 is made up of 18 amino acids. V lost 3 bases and J 1 base, leaving 20 bases between the germline ends.

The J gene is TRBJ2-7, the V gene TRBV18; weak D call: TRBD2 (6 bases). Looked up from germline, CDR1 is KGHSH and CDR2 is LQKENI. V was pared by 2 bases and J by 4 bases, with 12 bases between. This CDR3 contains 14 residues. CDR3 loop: CASSPRSGLYEQYF. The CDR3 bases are TGTGCCAGCTCACCAAGAAGCGGGCTGTACGAGCAGTACTTC.

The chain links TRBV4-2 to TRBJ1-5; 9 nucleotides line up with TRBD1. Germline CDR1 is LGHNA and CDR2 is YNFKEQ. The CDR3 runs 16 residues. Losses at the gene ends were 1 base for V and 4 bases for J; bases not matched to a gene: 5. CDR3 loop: CASSQASDRGNQPQHF. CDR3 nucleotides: TGTGCCAGCAGCCAAGCGTCCGACAGGGGGAATCAGCCCCAGCATTTT.

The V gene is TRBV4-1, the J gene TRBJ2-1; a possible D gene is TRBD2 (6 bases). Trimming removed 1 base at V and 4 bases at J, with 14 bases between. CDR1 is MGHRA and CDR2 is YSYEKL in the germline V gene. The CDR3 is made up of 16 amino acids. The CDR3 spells CASSQVGGLAYNEQFF. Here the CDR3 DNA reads TGCGCCAGCAGCCAAGTAGGCGGCCTAGCGTACAATGAGCAGTTCTTC.

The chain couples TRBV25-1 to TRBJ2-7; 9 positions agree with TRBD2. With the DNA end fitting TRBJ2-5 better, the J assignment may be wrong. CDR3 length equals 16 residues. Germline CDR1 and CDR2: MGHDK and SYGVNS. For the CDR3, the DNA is TGTGCCAGCAGTGCCGCATTACCTAGCGGGAAGGAGACCCAGTACTTC. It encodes CASSAALPSGKETQYF.

The CDR3 DNA follows: TGTGCCATCAGTGGGTCGGGGACAGGAGGATATCAGCCCCAGCATTTT. Protein product: CAISGSGTGGYQPQHF. This chain links TRBV10-3 with TRBJ1-5, with TRBD1 matching 8 bases. V shed 4 bases and J 5 bases; nucleotides not matched to a gene: 10. Germline loops: CDR1 ENHRY, CDR2 SYGVKD. The CDR3 is 16 residues long.

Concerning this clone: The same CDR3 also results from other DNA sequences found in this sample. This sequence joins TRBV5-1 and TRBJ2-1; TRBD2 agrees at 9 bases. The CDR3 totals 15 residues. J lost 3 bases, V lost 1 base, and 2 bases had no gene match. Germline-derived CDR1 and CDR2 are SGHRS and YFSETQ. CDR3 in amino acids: CASSLSSGGYNEQFF. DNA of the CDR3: TGCGCCAGCAGCTTGAGTAGCGGGGGCTACAATGAGCAGTTCTTC.

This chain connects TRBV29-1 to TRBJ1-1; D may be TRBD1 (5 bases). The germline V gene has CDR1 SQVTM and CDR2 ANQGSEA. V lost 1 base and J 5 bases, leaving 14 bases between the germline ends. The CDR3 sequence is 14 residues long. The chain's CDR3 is CSVEVPGRITEAFF. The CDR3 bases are TGCAGCGTTGAAGTCCCAGGGCGAATAACTGAAGCTTTCTTT.

Written as DNA, the CDR3 is TGTGCCAGCAGCCCAACCGGGACACGCTCCTACAATGAGCAGTTCTTC. Translated, it gives CASSPTGTRSYNEQFF. The gene calls are TRBV7-8 and TRBJ2-1; D perhaps matches TRBD1 (6 bases). V dropped 5 bases and J dropped 0 bases, with 14 bases sitting between them. CDR3 length equals 16 residues. The V gene's germline CDR1 is SGHVS and CDR2 FQNEAQ. Full variable domain (remainder filled in from reference TRBV7-8 and TRBJ2-1): GAGVSQSPRYKVAKRGQDVALRCDPISGHVSLFWYQQALGQGPEFLTYFQNEAQLDKSGLPSDRFFAERPEGSVSTLKIQRTQQEDSAVYLCASSPTGTRSYNEQFFGPGTRLTVL.

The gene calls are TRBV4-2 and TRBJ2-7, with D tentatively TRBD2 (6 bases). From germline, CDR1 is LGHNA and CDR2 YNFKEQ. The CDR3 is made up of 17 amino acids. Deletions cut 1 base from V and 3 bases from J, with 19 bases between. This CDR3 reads CASSQALGVGGIYEQYF. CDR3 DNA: TGTGCCAGCAGCCAAGCCCTGGGGGTGGGGGGAATCTACGAGCAGTACTTC.

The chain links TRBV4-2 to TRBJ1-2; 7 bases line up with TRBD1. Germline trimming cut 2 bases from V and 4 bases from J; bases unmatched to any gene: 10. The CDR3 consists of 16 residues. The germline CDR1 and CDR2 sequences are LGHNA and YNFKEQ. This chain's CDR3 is CASSQLRQGSSYGYTF. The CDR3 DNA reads TGTGCCAGCAGCCAATTAAGACAGGGAAGTAGCTATGGCTACACCTTC.

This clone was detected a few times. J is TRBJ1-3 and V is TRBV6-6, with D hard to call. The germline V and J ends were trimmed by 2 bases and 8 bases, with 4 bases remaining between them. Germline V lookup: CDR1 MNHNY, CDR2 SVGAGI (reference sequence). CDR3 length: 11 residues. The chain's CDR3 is CASSYEDTIYF. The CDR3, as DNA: TGTGCCAGCAGTTACGAGGACACCATATATTTT.

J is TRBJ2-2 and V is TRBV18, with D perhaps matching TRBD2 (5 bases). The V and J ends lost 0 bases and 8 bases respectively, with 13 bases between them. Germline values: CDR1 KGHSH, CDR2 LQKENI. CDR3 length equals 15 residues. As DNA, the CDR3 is TGTGCCAGCTCACCACCCCTAGGATGGACTGGGGAGCTGTTTTTT. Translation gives CASSPPLGWTGELFF.

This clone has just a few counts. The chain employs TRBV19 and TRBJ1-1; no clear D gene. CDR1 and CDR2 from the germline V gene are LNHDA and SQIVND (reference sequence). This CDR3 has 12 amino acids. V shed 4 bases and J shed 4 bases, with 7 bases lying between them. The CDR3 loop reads CASSKGSTEAFF. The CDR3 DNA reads TGTGCCAGTAGTAAAGGGAGCACTGAAGCTTTCTTT.

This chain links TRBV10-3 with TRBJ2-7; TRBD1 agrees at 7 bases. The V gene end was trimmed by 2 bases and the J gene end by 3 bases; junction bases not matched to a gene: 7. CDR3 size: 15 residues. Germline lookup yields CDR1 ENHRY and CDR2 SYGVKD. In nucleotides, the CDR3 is TGTGCCATCAGTGAGGACAGGGAAGTGAACTACGAGCAGTACTTC. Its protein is CAISEDREVNYEQYF.

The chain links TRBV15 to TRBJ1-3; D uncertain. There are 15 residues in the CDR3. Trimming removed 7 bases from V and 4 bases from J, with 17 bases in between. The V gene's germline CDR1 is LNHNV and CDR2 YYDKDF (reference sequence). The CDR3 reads CATTPLHSTGNTIYF. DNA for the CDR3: TGTGCCACCACCCCCCTGCACAGTACGGGAAACACCATATATTTT.

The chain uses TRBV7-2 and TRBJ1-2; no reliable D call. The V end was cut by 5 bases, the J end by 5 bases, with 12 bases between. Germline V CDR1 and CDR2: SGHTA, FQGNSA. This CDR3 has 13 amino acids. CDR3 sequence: CASSENFSYGYTF. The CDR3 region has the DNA TGTGCCAGCAGCGAGAACTTCTCTTATGGCTACACCTTC.

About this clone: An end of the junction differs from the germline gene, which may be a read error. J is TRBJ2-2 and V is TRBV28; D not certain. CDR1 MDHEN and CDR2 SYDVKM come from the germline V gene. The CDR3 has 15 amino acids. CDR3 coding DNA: TGTGCCAGCAGGTTATTAAGCACCGGAGCCGGGGAGCTGTTTTTT. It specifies CASRLLSTGAGELFF.

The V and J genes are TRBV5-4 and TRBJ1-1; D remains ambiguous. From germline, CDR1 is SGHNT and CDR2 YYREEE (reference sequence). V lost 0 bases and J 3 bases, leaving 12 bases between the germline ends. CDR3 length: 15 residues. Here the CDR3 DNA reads TGTGCCAGCAGCTTGGGTGCCGGCGGGTACACTGAAGCTTTCTTT. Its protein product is CASSLGAGGYTEAFF. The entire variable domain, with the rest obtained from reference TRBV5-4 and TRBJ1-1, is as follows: ETGVTQSPTHLIKTRGQQVTLRCSSQSGHNTVSWYQQALGQGPQFIFQYYREEENGRGNFPPRFSGLQFPNYSSELNVNALELDDSALYLCASSLGAGGYTEAFFGQGTRLTVV.

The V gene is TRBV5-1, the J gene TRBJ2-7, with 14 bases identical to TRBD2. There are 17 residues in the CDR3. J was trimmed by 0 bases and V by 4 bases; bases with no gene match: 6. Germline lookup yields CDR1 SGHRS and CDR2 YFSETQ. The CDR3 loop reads CASSPRTSGRLSYEQYF. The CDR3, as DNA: TGCGCCAGCAGCCCACGGACTAGCGGGAGGCTCTCCTACGAGCAGTACTTC.

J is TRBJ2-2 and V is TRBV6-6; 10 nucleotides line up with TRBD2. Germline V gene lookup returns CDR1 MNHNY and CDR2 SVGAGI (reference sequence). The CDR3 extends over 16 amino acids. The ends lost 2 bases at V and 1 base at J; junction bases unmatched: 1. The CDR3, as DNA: TGTGCCAGCAGTTACCCTAGCGGGGGGAACACCGGGGAGCTGTTTTTT. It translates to CASSYPSGGNTGELFF.

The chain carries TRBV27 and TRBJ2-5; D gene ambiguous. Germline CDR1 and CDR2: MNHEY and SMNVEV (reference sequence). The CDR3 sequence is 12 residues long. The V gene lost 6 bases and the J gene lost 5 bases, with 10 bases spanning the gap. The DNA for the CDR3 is TGTGCCAGCAGAAGCCTTAAGGAGACCCAGTACTTC. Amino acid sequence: CASRSLKETQYF.

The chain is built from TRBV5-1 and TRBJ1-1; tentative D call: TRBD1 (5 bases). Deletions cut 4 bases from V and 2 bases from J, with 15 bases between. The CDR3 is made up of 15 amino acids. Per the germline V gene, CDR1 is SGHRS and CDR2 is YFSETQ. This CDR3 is CASSGGWGGNTEAFF. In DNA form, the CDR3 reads TGCGCCAGCAGCGGGGGGTGGGGCGGCAACACTGAAGCTTTCTTT. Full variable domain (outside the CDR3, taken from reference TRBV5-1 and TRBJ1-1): KAGVTQTPRYLIKTRGQQVTLSCSPISGHRSVSWYQQTPGQGLQFLFEYFSETQRNKGNFPGRFSGRQFSNSRSEMNVSTLELGDSALYLCASSGGWGGNTEAFFGQGTRLTVV.

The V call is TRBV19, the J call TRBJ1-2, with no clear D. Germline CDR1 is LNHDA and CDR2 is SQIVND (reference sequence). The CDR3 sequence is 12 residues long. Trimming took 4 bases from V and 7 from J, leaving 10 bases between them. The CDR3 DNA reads TGTGCCAGTAGTACCTACAGTGGTGGCTACACCTTC. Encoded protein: CASSTYSGGYTF.

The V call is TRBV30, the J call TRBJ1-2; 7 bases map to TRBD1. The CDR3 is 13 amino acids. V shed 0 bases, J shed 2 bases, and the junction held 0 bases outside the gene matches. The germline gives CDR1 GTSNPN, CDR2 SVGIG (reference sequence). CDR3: CAWSVRGNYGYTF. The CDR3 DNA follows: TGTGCCTGGAGTGTCAGGGGGAACTATGGCTACACCTTC.

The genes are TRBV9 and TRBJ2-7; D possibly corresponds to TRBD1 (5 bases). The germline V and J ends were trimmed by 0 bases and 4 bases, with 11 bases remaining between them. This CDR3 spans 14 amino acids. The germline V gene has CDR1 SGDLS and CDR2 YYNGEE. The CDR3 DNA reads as TGTGCCAGCAGCGTAGACCAGGGCGGTTACGAGCAGTACTTC. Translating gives CASSVDQGGYEQYF. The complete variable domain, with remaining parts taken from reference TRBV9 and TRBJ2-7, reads DSGVTQTPKHLITATGQRVTLRCSPRSGDLSVYWYQQSLDQGLQFLIQYYNGEERAKGNILERFSAQQFPDLHSELNLSSLELGDSALYFCASSVDQGGYEQYFGPGTRLTVT.

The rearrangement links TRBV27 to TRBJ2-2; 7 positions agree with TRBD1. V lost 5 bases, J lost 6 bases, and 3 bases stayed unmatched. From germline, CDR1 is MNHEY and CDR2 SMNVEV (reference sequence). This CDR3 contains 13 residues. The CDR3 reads CASSRQGPGELFF. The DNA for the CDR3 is TGTGCCAGCAGTCGACAGGGTCCCGGGGAGCTGTTTTTT.

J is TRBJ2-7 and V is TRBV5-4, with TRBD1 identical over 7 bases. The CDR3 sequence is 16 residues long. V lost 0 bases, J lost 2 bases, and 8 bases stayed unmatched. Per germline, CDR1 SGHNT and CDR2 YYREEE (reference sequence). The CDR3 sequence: CASSLVGGGPTYEQYF. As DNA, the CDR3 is TGTGCCAGCAGCTTGGTAGGGGGCGGCCCTACCTACGAGCAGTACTTC.